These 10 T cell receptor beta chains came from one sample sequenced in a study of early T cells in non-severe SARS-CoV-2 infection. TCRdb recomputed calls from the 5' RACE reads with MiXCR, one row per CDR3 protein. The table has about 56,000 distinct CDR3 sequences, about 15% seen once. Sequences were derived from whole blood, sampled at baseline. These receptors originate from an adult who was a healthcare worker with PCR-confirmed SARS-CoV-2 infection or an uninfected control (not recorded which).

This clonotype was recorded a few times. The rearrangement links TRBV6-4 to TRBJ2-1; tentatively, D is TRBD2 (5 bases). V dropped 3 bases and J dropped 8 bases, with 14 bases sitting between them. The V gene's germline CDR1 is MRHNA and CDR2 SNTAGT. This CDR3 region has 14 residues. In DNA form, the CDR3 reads TGTGCCAGCAGTGAGGAGGTCCTGGTTGATGAGCAGTTCTTC. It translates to CASSEEVLVDEQFF.

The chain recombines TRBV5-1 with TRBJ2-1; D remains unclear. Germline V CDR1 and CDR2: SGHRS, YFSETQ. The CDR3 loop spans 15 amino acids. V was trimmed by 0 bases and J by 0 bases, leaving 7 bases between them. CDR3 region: CASSLGTSSYNEQFF. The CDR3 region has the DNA TGCGCCAGCAGCTTGGGGACCAGCTCCTACAATGAGCAGTTCTTC.

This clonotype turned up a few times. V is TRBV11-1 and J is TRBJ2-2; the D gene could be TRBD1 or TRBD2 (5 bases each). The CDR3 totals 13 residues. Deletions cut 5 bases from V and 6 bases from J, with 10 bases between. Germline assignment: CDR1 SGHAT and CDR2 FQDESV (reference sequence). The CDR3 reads CASSRDGAGELFF. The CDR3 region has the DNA TGTGCCAGCAGCCGGGACGGAGCCGGGGAGCTGTTTTTT. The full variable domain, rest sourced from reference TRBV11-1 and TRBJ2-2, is EAEVAQSPRYKITEKSQAVAFWCDPISGHATLYWYRQILGQGPELLVQFQDESVVDDSQLPKDRFSAERLKGVDSTLKIQPAELGDSAMYLCASSRDGAGELFFGEGSRLTVL.

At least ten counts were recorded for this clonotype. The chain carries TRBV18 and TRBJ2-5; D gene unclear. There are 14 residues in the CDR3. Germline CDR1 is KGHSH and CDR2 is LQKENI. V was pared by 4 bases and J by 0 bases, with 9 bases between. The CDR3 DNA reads TGTGCCAGCTCACGGGAATTGTACCAAGAGACCCAGTACTTC. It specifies CASSRELYQETQYF.

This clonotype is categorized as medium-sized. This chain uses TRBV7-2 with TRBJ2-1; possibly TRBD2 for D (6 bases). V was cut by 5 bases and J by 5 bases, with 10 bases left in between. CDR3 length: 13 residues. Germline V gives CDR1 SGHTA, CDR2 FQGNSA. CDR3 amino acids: CASSRGLHNEQFF. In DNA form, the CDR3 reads TGTGCCAGCAGCCGGGGACTTCACAATGAGCAGTTCTTC.

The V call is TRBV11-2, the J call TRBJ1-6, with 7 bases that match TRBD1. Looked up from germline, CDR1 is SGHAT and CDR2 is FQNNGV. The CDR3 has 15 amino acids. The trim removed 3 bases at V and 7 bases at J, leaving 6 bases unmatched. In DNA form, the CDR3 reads TGTGCCAGCAGCTTGACCGGGACAGCGAATTCACCCCTCCACTTT. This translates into CASSLTGTANSPLHF. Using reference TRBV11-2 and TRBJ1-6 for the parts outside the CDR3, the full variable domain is EAGVAQSPRYKIIEKRQSVAFWCNPISGHATLYWYQQILGQGPKLLIQFQNNGVVDDSQLPKDRFSAERLKGVDSTLKIQPAKLEDSAVYLCASSLTGTANSPLHFGNGTRLTVT.

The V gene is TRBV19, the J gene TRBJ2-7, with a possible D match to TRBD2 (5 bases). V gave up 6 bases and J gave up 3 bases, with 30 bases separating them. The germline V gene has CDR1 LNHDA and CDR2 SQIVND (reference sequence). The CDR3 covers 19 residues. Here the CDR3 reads CASSPMGADMVPGRYEQYF. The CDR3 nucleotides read TGTGCCAGTAGCCCAATGGGAGCTGACATGGTTCCGGGCCGCTACGAGCAGTACTTC.

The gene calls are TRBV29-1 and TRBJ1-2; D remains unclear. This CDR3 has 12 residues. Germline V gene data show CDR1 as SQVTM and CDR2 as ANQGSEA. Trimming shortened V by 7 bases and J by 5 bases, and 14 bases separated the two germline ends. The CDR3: CSGGSGEYGYTF. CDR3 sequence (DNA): TGCAGCGGCGGGTCCGGAGAGTATGGCTACACCTTC.

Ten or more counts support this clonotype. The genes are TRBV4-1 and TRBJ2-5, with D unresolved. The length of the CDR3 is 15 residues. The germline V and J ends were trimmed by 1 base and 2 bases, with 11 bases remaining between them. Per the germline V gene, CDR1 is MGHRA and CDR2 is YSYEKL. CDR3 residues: CASSQGQMAQETQYF. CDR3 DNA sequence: TGCGCCAGCAGCCAAGGGCAGATGGCACAAGAGACCCAGTACTTC.

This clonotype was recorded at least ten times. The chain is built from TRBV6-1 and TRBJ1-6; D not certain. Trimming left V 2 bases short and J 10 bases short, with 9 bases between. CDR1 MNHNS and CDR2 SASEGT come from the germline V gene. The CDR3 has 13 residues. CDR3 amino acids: CASSEFWRSPLHF. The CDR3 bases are TGTGCCAGCAGTGAATTCTGGCGGTCACCCCTCCACTTT.